Described below is a single T cell receptor (beta chain) sequence and its context. Its cognate antigen is unknown. Germline loops: CDR1 MGHDK, CDR2 SYGVNS. The V gene end was trimmed by 6 bases and the J gene end by 7 bases; junction bases not matched to a gene: 8. This CDR3 contains 14 residues. The sample comes from a study of T cell responses to AZD1222 COVID-19 vaccine. Study-level findings and limits: The study identified only five to seven AZD1222 recipients as seropositive at baseline. Variant regions that are unmutated are reportedly the target of nearly half of spike-specific TCRs.

The assay was immunoSEQ multiplex PCR, and TCRdb's table has in-frame clones only and misses some. The sample carries 90,000 to 120,000 clones, 87% recorded once. This sequence originates from an adult who received the AZD1222 COVID-19 vaccine. Material: peripheral blood, obtained 28 days after the second AZD1222 dose. The chain joins TRBV25-1 to TRBJ2-2, with 7 bases identical to TRBD2. The CDR3, as DNA: TGTGCCAGCAGCCCTTGGGGGGGAGTCGGGGAGCTGTTTTTT. Translation gives CASSPWGGVGELFF.